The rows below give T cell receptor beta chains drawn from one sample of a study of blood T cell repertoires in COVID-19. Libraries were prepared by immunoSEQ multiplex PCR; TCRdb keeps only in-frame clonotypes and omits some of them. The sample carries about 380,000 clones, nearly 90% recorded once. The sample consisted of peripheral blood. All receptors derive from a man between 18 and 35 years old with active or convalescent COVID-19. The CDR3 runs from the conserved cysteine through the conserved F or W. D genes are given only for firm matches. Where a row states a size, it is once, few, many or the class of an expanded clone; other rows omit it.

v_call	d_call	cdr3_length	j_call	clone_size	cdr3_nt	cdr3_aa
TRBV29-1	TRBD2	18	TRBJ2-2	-	TGCAGCGCCCAAGGGGCTAGCGGATTTCTAATGGGTACCGGGGAGCTGTTTTTT	CSAQGASGFLMGTGELFF
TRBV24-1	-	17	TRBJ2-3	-	TGTGCCACCAGTGATTTTTCTTCCGATCAGGGCAAAGATACGCAGTATTTT	CATSDFSSDQGKDTQYF
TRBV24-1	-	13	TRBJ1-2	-	TGTGCCACCAGTGATTTTTCCGGGGAGCGCTACACCTTC	CATSDFSGERYTF
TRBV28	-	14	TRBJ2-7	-	TGTGCCAGCAGTCTCCTTGGCCAAGCCTACGAGCAGTACTTC	CASSLLGQAYEQYF
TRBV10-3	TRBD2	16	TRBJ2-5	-	TGTGCCATCAGTGAGTCGAGTCGGGGGGACCAAGAGACCCAGTACTTC	CAISESSRGDQETQYF
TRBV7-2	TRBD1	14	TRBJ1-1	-	TGTGCCAGCAGCTTGCGACAGGGAAGCACTGAAGCTTTCTTT	CASSLRQGSTEAFF
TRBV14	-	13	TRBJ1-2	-	TGTGCCAGCAGCCAAATGGGGCGATATGGCTACACCTTC	CASSQMGRYGYTF
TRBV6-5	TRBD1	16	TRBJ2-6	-	TGTGCCAGCAGTTACGGACAGGGTTCTGGGGCCAACGTCCTGACTTTC	CASSYGQGSGANVLTF
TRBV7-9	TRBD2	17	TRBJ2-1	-	TGTGCCAGCAGCCTTGGACTAGCGGGAGGACCTTCGGATGAGCAGTTCTTC	CASSLGLAGGPSDEQFF
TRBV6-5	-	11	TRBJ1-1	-	TGTGCCAGCAGCCGTAACACTGAAGCTTTCTTT	CASSRNTEAFF
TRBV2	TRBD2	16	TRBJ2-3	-	TGTGCCAGCAGTGAACGGGGTAGACTAGCGGGTTATACGCAGTATTTT	CASSERGRLAGYTQYF
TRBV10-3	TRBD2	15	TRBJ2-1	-	TGTGCCATCAGTGATGGGGAGCGGGGGTACAATGAGCAGTTCTTC	CAISDGERGYNEQFF
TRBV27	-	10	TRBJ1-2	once	TGTGCCAGCAGACAGGGCGGCTACACCTTC	CASRQGGYTF
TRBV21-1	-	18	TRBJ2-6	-	TGTGCCAGCAGCGACCTAGACCGAATAGACCCTGGGGCCAACGTCCTGACTTTC	CASSDLDRIDPGANVLTF
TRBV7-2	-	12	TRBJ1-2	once	TGTGCCAGCAGCTTTGGGGCGGCTGGCTACACCTTC	CASSFGAAGYTF
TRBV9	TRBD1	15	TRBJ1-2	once	TGTGCCAGCGGACCGCCCGGGACAGGCGTCTATGGCTACACCTTC	CASGPPGTGVYGYTF
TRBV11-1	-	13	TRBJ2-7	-	TGTGCCAGCAGCACACCCCCCCAATACGAGCAGTACTTC	CASSTPPQYEQYF